The next 22 T cell receptor beta chains were all read from a single sample in a study of CD4 T cells in relation to SARS-CoV-2 and coronaviruses. The assay was immunoSEQ multiplex PCR, and TCRdb's table has in-frame clones only and misses some. This table has 50,000 to 70,000 clones, about 90% appearing once. CD4+ T cells from unexposed donors were obtained before the COVID-19 pandemic (2011-2018). The sequenced sample was memory CD4+ T cells from PBMCs. These receptors originate from a human donor in good health.

This rearrangement joins TRBV7-9 to TRBJ1-1; 11 bases line up with TRBD1. The trim removed 0 bases at V and 6 bases at J, leaving 6 bases unmatched. Per the germline V gene, CDR1 is SEHNR and CDR2 is FQNEAQ (reference sequence). This CDR3 has 16 amino acids. The CDR3 loop is CASSLARGQGGPEAFF. The CDR3, as DNA: TGTGCCAGCAGCTTAGCGAGGGGACAGGGGGGGCCTGAAGCTTTCTTT.

The gene calls are TRBV7-2 and TRBJ2-7; D may correspond to TRBD1 or TRBD2 (5 bases each). This CDR3 comprises 15 residues. V was clipped by 3 bases and J by 0 bases, with 12 bases between them. The germline CDR1 and CDR2 sequences are SGHTA and FQGNSA. The CDR3 sequence is CASSLGVMSSYEQYF. DNA for the CDR3: TGTGCCAGCAGCTTGGGGGTGATGAGCTCCTACGAGCAGTACTTC.

This sequence joins TRBV7-2 and TRBJ1-3, with D tentatively TRBD1 (6 bases). The germline gives CDR1 SGHTA, CDR2 FQGNSA. The V and J ends lost 2 bases and 4 bases respectively, with 12 bases between them. The CDR3 runs 15 residues. The CDR3 nucleotides are TGTGCCAGCAGCTTACGCGGACAGAAAGGAAACACCATATATTTT. Its protein product is CASSLRGQKGNTIYF. The full variable domain, completed using reference TRBV7-2 and TRBJ1-3, is GAGVSQSPSNKVTEKGKDVELRCDPISGHTALYWYRQSLGQGLEFLIYFQGNSAPDKSGLPSDRFSAERTGGSVSTLTIQRTQQEDSAVYLCASSLRGQKGNTIYFGEGSWLTVV.

This rearrangement joins TRBV3-1 (or the pseudogene TRBV3-2) to TRBJ2-5; TRBD2 agrees at 9 bases. The CDR3 extends over 13 amino acids. J gave up 5 bases and V 10 bases, and 8 bases lay outside the gene matches. Germline CDR1 reads LGHDT; CDR2 reads YNNKEL (reference sequence). As DNA, the CDR3 is TGTGCCACCCTAAAGCGGGGGGCGGAGACCCAGTACTTC. Protein product: CATLKRGAETQYF.

In nucleotides, the CDR3 is TGTGCCAGCAGTAGACAGACCAGCTCCTACAATGAGCAGTTCTTC. Its translation: CASSRQTSSYNEQFF. This rearrangement joins TRBV6-2 or TRBV6-3 to TRBJ2-1, with D perhaps TRBD1 (5 bases). Per germline, CDR1 MNHEY and CDR2 SVGEGT. V lost 5 bases and J lost 0, with 11 bases in between. CDR3 length equals 15 residues.

The V and J genes are TRBV19 and TRBJ2-4; 8 nucleotides match TRBD2. The germline CDR1 and CDR2 sequences are LNHDA and SQIVND (reference sequence). The CDR3 consists of 17 residues. Unmatched junction bases numbered 12, after V lost 5 bases and J lost 3 bases. The CDR3 spells CASSSLRQTSDKNIQYF. The CDR3 region has the DNA TGTGCCAGTAGTTCCCTCCGCCAGACTAGCGACAAAAACATTCAGTACTTC.

Only one count was recorded for this clone. The chain couples TRBV27 to TRBJ2-5; unclear D gene. The CDR3 has 13 amino acids. Germline V gene data show CDR1 as MNHEY and CDR2 as SMNVEV (reference sequence). V dropped 5 bases and J dropped 4 bases, with 11 bases sitting between them. The CDR3: CASSLADRETQYF. CDR3 in DNA: TGTGCCAGCAGTCTCGCAGATCGAGAGACCCAGTACTTC.

V is TRBV7-2 and J is TRBJ2-3; 8 nucleotides agree with TRBD1. The CDR3 is made up of 14 amino acids. Unmatched junction bases numbered 4, after V lost 0 bases and J lost 8 bases. Germline CDR1 SGHTA, CDR2 FQGNSA. The CDR3 sequence is CASSLARDRSTQYF. The DNA of the CDR3 is TGTGCCAGCAGCTTAGCCCGGGACAGGTCTACGCAGTATTTT.

This clone has a single count. This chain uses TRBV19 with TRBJ2-7; no definite D call. Germline V CDR1 and CDR2: LNHDA, SQIVND (reference sequence). V lost 7 bases and J lost 7, with 17 bases in between. CDR3 size: 13 residues. The CDR3 here is CASTPAPMAEQYF. CDR3 DNA sequence: TGTGCCAGTACGCCGGCTCCTATGGCAGAGCAGTACTTC.

This sequence joins TRBV30 and TRBJ2-5, with 7 bases that match TRBD2. The CDR3 contains 13 residues. The V segment lost 1 base and the J segment 4 bases; nucleotides outside the gene matches: 3. CDR1 GTSNPN and CDR2 SVGIG come from the germline V gene (reference sequence). The DNA for the CDR3 is TGTGCCTGGAGTGCACGACTAGCAGAGACCCAGTACTTC. The encoded protein is CAWSARLAETQYF.

The rearrangement joins TRBV11-1 to TRBJ1-5, with D possibly TRBD1 on 6 matching bases. The V end lost 5 bases, the J end lost 2 bases, and 13 bases lay between the germline ends. Looked up from germline, CDR1 is SGHAT and CDR2 is FQDESV (reference sequence). The CDR3 has 15 amino acids. The CDR3: CASSEGGIGNQPQHF. CDR3 nucleotides: TGTGCCAGCAGCGAGGGGGGTATCGGCAATCAGCCCCAGCATTTT.

The V gene is TRBV6-2 or TRBV6-3, the J gene TRBJ1-4; TRBD1 agrees at 8 bases. Trimming removed 6 bases from V and 7 bases from J; junction bases left unmatched: 4. Germline assignment: CDR1 MNHEY and CDR2 SVGEGT. This CDR3 has 13 amino acids. CDR3 protein: CASSGQGGEKLFF. The CDR3 coding sequence is TGTGCCAGCAGCGGACAGGGCGGTGAAAAACTGTTTTTT.

The rearrangement joins TRBV6-5 to TRBJ2-5; maybe TRBD2 (6 bases). The length of the CDR3 is 15 residues. Germline V lookup: CDR1 MNHEY, CDR2 SVGAGI. V was clipped by 7 bases and J by 7 bases, with 22 bases between them. CDR3 region: CASKLGTLPGGTQYF. CDR3 bases: TGTGCCAGCAAGCTTGGGACTCTCCCAGGCGGGACCCAGTACTTC.

CDR3 amino acids: CASRFASGETQYF. DNA for the CDR3: TGTGCCAGCAGGTTCGCCTCAGGGGAGACCCAGTACTTC. This chain uses TRBV7-6 with TRBJ2-5, with a tentative D call TRBD1 (5 bases). Germline CDR1 and CDR2: SGHVS and FNYEAQ. The length of the CDR3 is 13 residues. The V end lost 6 bases, the J end lost 5 bases, and 13 bases lay between the germline ends.

The genes are TRBV19 and TRBJ1-1, with TRBD1 matching 8 bases. Losses at the gene ends were 7 bases for V and 4 bases for J; bases not matched to a gene: 11. Per germline, CDR1 LNHDA and CDR2 SQIVND (reference sequence). This CDR3 is 15 amino acids long. In nucleotides, the CDR3 is TGTGCCAGTAACGCCCCAGGGGGCGCGTTCACTGAAGCTTTCTTT. This sequence encodes CASNAPGGAFTEAFF.

V gene TRBV18 combines with J gene TRBJ1-6; 11 bases are shared with TRBD1. The J segment lost 5 bases and the V segment lost 1 base, leaving 10 bases of the junction unmatched. The CDR3 has 19 residues. Germline CDR1 KGHSH, CDR2 LQKENI. The CDR3 DNA reads TGTGCCAGCTCACCACTCTCCGGGACAGGGGGATTGGATAATTCACCCCTCCACTTT. This gives the protein CASSPLSGTGGLDNSPLHF.

This clone was detected a few times. The rearrangement links TRBV19 to TRBJ1-2; D perhaps matches TRBD1 (5 bases). The CDR3 runs 16 residues. Germline-derived CDR1 and CDR2 are LNHDA and SQIVND (reference sequence). With 3 bases removed from V and 5 bases from J, the gap between germline ends came to 19 bases. The CDR3 protein is CASSIVWGSYPYGYTF. The DNA for the CDR3 is TGTGCCAGTAGTATTGTCTGGGGCTCATACCCTTATGGCTACACCTTC.

Concerning this clone itself: It is unclear where the CDR3 begins or ends on the DNA, so no DNA is shown, and the CDR3 is as TCRdb lists it. This chain joins TRBV12-2 and TRBJ1-1; the table's D call, TRBD1, has no DNA check behind it. TRBV12-2 is reported as a pseudogene. The CDR3 is 20 residues long, counting both termini. The CDR3 loop is CASRSWGTGTPLHMNTEAFF.

The chain couples TRBV12-3 or TRBV12-4 to TRBJ1-3; TRBD1 is a possible D gene (5 bases). The length of the CDR3 is 13 residues. The V end lost 6 bases, the J end lost 3 bases, and 9 bases lay between the germline ends. The CDR3 sequence: CASSPRVGNTIYF. The CDR3 nucleotides are TGTGCCAGCAGCCCCAGGGTTGGAAACACCATATATTTT.

This chain links TRBV5-1 with TRBJ1-2; D not resolved. The CDR3 loop spans 11 amino acids. V shed 6 bases and J shed 7 bases, with 10 bases lying between them. CDR1 is SGHRS and CDR2 is YFSETQ in the germline V gene. The CDR3 sequence: CASKESFGYTF. In DNA, the CDR3 is TGCGCCAGCAAGGAGAGTTTTGGCTACACCTTC.

The chain is built from TRBV7-3 and TRBJ1-1; no definite D call. Trimming pared 6 bases from V and 2 bases from J, leaving 10 bases between. The V gene's germline CDR1 is SGHTA and CDR2 FQGTGA. This CDR3 is 13 amino acids long. The CDR3 is CASRRTENTEAFF. In DNA, the CDR3 is TGTGCCAGCAGAAGGACGGAAAACACTGAAGCTTTCTTT.

The chain couples TRBV9 to TRBJ1-2, with TRBD1 identical over 7 bases. Losses at the gene ends were 0 bases for V and 6 bases for J; bases not matched to a gene: 5. Germline CDR1 is SGDLS and CDR2 is YYNGEE. The CDR3 loop spans 14 amino acids. DNA for the CDR3: TGTGCCAGCAGCGTAGGGGTACAGGGGAATGGCTACACCTTC. Amino acid sequence: CASSVGVQGNGYTF.